Listed below are T cell receptor beta chains from one sample, sequenced in a study of Graves' ophthalmopathy and Graves' hyperthyroidism. MiXCR was run by TCRdb on the multiplex PCR reads, yielding one entry per CDR3 protein. There are hundreds of thousands of distinct CDR3 sequences in the sample; around 45% occur only once, and about 45% lies in the top ten. Sequenced sample: peripheral blood. Receptor source: an adult man with Graves' ophthalmopathy. The CDR3 runs from the conserved cysteine through the conserved F or W. D genes are given only for firm matches. A row's size may be missing; if present it is once, few, many or a size class.

clone_size d_call j_call v_call cdr3_nt cdr3_aa
- - TRBJ1-5 TRBV19 TGTGCCAGTAGTATCTCCCGGACAGCCATGAGCAATCAGCCCCAGCATTTT CASSISRTAMSNQPQHF
few - TRBJ1-1 TRBV6-4 TGTGCCAGCAGTGTCAGCAGGAACACTGAAGCTTTCTTT CASSVSRNTEAFF
- TRBD1 TRBJ1-2 TRBV29-1 TGCAGCTTACAGGGGGAGCTATCCTATGGCTACACCTTC CSLQGELSYGYTF
- - TRBJ2-5 TRBV14 TGTGCCAGCAGCCAAGATGTGAGGCCACCCTTCTTCCGAGAGACCCAGTACTTC CASSQDVRPPFFRETQYF
- TRBD1 TRBJ1-2 TRBV13 TGTGCCAGCAGCTTAGTCCCCCAGGGGGCGGGTAATGGCTACACCTTC CASSLVPQGAGNGYTF
once - TRBJ2-3 TRBV29-1 TGCAGCGGGCAGGCAAGCACAGATACGCAGTATTTT CSGQASTDTQYF
- TRBD1 TRBJ2-5 TRBV2 TGTGCCAGCAGGCCTGACAGGGGGCGGCAAGAGACCCAGTACTTC CASRPDRGRQETQYF
- TRBD2 TRBJ2-7 TRBV12-3/TRBV12-4 TGTGCCAGCAGCCCGACTAGCGGGGTTTCCTACGAGCAGTACTTC CASSPTSGVSYEQYF
few - TRBJ2-7 TRBV9 TGTGCCAGCAGCGTAGAACAGGGCTCTACCTACGAGCAGTACTTC CASSVEQGSTYEQYF
- TRBD1 TRBJ1-1 TRBV5-1 TGCGCCAGCAGCTCACTACAGGGGGCAGGTACTGAAGCTTTCTTT CASSSLQGAGTEAFF